The TCR beta chain described here comes from a study of post-analysis software for immune sequencing data. In the study overall: Some patients lacked subtype; others had relapsing-remitting, secondary progressive or progressive-relapsing disease. Study-level findings and limits: Compared with controls, patients had more of about 5 TRBV segments, including TRBV5-6, TRBV5-1 and TRBV20-1. When compared against controls, multiple sclerosis patients showed significantly lower normalized Chao1 diversity. Strong same-batch co-clustering of samples appeared with F measure clustering.

Unique molecular identifiers featured in each of the TCR beta cDNA libraries. Some 500,000 cDNA molecules were recovered from an input of 1 to 10 million T cells. TCRdb processed the PCR reads anew with MiXCR; each CDR3 protein has one entry. The sample includes about 770,000 distinct CDR3 sequences, just over 45% seen only once; the top ten take approximately 5%. The CDR3 contains 17 residues. The germline V gene has CDR1 SGHAT and CDR2 FQNNGV. Notes on this clonotype: Its target is unknown. The conserved closing phenylalanine or tryptophan is absent in this CDR3, likely reflecting a read error.

Sequencing was done on a sample of blood. The V and J genes are TRBV11-2 and TRBJ2-7; D may be TRBD2 (7 bases). The DNA end is a closer match to TRBJ2-4, so the J assignment may be wrong. The TCR comes from a girl aged 10 to 17 with multiple sclerosis. CDR3 nucleotides: TGTGCCAGCAGCATGAGGGGGGGCAGCCTAGCCAAAAACATTCAGTACTGC. Its protein product is CASSMRGGSLAKNIQYC.